This T cell receptor (beta chain) was sequenced during a study of blood T cell repertoires in COVID-19. Study-level background: Acute and convalescent COVID-19 samples came from the United States, Italy and Spain. PBMCs, B-cell-depleted T cells, or T cells provided the cDNA or gDNA that made up the material.

This clone was picked up one time. Patients of the Seattle cohort, enrolled during active infection, were followed longitudinally. V was shortened by 0 bases and J by 3 bases, with 12 bases between the two germline ends. This CDR3 contains 16 residues. Germline-derived CDR1 and CDR2 are KGHSH and LQKENI. Produced via immunoSEQ multiplex PCR; TCRdb's table is partial and in-frame only. The sample records hundreds of thousands of clones, 80% to 90% being singletons. This sequence originates from a woman aged 55-70 years with COVID-19, enrolled during active disease. The V and J genes are TRBV18 and TRBJ1-3; tentatively, D is TRBD1 (6 bases). The sequenced material came from peripheral blood. The CDR3 loop is CASSPPSAGVGNTIYF. CDR3 DNA: TGTGCCAGCTCACCACCGTCAGCAGGGGTTGGAAACACCATATATTTT.